The T cell receptor (beta chain) described here comes from a study of blood T cell repertoires in COVID-19. Study-level information: Spain, Italy and the United States supplied samples that represented acute and convalescent COVID-19. Sources were T cells, B-cell-depleted T cells, or PBMCs; the material itself was cDNA or gDNA.

Each participant's cohort was designated according to participant-reported clinical history. The CDR3 loop spans 15 amino acids. Trimming shortened V by 5 bases and J by 0 bases, and 14 bases separated the two germline ends. The germline V gene has CDR1 GTSNPN and CDR2 SVGIG (reference sequence). This table comes from immunoSEQ multiplex PCR, and its TCRdb copy is limited to in-frame clones, with some not included. Found here are 200,000 to 250,000 clones, less than 85% of them singletons; the top ten hold about 1.7%. The material sequenced was PBMCs or T cells enriched from blood (not recorded which). The V gene is TRBV30, the J gene TRBJ1-3, with D perhaps matching TRBD1 (5 bases). The sequence was obtained from a man in his fifties or sixties who had recovered from COVID-19. The CDR3 is CAWYPTGRSGNTIYF. The DNA of the CDR3 is TGTGCCTGGTACCCCACAGGCCGCTCTGGAAACACCATATATTTT. The entire variable domain, with the rest obtained from reference TRBV30 and TRBJ1-3, is as follows: SQTIHQWPATLVQPVGSPLSLECTVEGTSNPNLYWYRQAAGRGLQLLFYSVGIGQISSEVPQNLSASRPQDRQFILSSKKLLLSDSGFYLCAWYPTGRSGNTIYFGEGSWLTVV.